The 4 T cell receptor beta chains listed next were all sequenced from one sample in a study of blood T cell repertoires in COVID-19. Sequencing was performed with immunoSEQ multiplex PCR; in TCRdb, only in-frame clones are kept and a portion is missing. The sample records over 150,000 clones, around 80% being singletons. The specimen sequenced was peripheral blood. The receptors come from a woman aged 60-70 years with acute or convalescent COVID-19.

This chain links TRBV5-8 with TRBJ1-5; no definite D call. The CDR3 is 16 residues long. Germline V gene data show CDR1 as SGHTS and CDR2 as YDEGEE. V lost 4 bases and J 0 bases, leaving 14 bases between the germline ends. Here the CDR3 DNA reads TGTGCCAGCAGCCCAACCCGAGGAGTTAGCAATCAGCCCCAGCATTTT. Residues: CASSPTRGVSNQPQHF.

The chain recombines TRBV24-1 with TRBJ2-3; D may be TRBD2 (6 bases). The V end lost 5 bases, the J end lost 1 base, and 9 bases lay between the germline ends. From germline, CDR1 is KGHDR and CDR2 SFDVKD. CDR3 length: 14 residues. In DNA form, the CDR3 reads TGTGCCACCAGTGTGACGGGAGGCACAGATACGCAGTATTTT. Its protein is CATSVTGGTDTQYF.

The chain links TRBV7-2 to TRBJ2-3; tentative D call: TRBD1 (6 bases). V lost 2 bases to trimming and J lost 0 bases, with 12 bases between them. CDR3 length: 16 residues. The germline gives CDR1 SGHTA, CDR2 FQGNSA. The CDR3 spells CASSLRGTTSTDTQYF. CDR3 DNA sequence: TGTGCCAGCAGCTTAAGGGGGACGACTAGCACAGATACGCAGTATTTT.

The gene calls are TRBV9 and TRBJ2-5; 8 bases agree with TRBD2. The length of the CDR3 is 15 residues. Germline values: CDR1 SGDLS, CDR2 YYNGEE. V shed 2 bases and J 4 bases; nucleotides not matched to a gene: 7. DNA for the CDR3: TGTGCCAGCAGCGTCCTCGGGGGGGGCCGAGAGACCCAGTACTTC. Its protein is CASSVLGGGRETQYF.